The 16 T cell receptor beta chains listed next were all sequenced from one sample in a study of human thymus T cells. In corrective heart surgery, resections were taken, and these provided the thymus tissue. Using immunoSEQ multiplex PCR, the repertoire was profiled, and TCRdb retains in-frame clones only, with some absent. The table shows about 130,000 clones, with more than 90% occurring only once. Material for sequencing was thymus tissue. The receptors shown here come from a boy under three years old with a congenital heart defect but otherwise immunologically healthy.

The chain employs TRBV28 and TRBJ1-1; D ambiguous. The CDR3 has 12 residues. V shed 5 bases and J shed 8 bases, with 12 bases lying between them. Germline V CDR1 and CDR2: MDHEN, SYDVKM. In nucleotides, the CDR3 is TGTGCCAGCAGTCAGCAGGATTCCGAAGCTTTCTTT. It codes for CASSQQDSEAFF.

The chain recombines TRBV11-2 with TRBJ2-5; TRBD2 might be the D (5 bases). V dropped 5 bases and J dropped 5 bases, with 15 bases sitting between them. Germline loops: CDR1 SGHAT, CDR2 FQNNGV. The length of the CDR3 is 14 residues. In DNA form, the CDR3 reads TGTGCCAGCAGCCCCCCCGCTAGCTTCGAGACCCAGTACTTC. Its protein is CASSPPASFETQYF.

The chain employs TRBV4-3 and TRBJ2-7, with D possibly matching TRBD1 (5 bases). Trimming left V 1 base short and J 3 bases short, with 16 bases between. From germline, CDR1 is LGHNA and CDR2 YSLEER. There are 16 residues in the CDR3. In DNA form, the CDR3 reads TGCGCCAGCAGCCAAGCCCTAGACAGCAGTTTCTACGAGCAGTACTTC. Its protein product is CASSQALDSSFYEQYF.

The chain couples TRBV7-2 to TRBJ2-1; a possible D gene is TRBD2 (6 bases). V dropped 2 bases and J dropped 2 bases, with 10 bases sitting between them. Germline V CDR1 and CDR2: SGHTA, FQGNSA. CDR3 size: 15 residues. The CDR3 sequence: CASSLLPGAYNEQFF. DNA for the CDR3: TGTGCCAGCAGCTTACTTCCGGGGGCCTACAATGAGCAGTTCTTC.

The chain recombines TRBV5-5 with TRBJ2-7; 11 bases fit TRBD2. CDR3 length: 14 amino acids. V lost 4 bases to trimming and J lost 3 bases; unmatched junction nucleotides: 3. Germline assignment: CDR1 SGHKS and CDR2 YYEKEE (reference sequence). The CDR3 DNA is TGTGCCAGCAGCAGGGGACTAGCGGACTACGAGCAGTACTTC. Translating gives CASSRGLADYEQYF.

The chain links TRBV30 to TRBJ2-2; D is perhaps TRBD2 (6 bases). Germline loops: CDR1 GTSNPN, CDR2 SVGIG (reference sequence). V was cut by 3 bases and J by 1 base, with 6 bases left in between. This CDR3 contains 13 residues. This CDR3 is CAWSGGNTGELFF. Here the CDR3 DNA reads TGTGCCTGGAGCGGGGGGAACACCGGGGAGCTGTTTTTT. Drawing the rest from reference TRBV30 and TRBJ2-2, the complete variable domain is SQTIHQWPATLVQPVGSPLSLECTVEGTSNPNLYWYRQAAGRGLQLLFYSVGIGQISSEVPQNLSASRPQDRQFILSSKKLLLSDSGFYLCAWSGGNTGELFFGEGSRLTVL.

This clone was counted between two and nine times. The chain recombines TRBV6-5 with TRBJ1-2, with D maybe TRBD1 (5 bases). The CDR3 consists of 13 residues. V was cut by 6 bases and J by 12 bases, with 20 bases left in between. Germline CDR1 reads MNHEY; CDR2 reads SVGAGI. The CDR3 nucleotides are TGTGCCAGCAGGCCCCGGGACCTAATGTTGAACACCTTC. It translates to CASRPRDLMLNTF.

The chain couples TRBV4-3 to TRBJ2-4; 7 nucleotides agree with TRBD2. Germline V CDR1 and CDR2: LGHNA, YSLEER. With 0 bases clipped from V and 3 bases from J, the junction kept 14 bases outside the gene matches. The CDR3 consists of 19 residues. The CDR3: CASSQERLAAESIKNIQYF. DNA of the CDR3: TGCGCCAGCAGCCAAGAAAGGCTAGCGGCGGAAAGCATCAAAAACATTCAGTACTTC.

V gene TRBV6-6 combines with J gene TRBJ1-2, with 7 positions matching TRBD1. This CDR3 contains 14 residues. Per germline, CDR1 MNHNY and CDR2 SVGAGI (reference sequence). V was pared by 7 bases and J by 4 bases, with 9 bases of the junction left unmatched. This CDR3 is CASTSGWDSYGYTF. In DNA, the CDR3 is TGTGCCAGCACCTCGGGGTGGGACAGCTATGGCTACACCTTC.

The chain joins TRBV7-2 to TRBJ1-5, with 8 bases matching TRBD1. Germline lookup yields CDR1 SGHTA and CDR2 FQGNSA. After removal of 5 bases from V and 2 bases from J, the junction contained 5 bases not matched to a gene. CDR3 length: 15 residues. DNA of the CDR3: TGTGCCAGCAGCCACGAGACAGGGGGCAATCAGCCCCAGCATTTT. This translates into CASSHETGGNQPQHF.

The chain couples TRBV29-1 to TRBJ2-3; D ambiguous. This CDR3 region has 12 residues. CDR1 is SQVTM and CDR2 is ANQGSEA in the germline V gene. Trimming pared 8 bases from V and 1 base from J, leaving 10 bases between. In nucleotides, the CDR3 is TGCAGCTCCCTCGGCGGCACAGATACGCAGTATTTT. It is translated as CSSLGGTDTQYF.

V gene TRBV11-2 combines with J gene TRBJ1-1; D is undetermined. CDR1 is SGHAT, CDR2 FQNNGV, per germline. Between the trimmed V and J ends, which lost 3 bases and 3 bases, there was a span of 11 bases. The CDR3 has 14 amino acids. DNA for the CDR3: TGTGCCAGCAGCTTGCGGGGTGGTGACACTGAAGCTTTCTTT. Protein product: CASSLRGGDTEAFF.

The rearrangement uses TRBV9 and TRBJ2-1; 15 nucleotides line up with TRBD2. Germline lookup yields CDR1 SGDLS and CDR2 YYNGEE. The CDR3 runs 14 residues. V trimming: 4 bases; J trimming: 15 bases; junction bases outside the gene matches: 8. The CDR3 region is CASSRGLAGGPRFF. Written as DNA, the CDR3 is TGTGCCAGCAGCAGAGGACTAGCGGGGGGGCCAAGGTTCTTC.

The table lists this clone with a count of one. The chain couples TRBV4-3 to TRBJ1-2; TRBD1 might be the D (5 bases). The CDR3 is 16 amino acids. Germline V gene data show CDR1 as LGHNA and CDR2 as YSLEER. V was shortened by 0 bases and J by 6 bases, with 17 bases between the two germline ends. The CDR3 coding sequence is TGCGCCAGCAGCCAAGACAAAGGCAGGGAAAGCGATGGCTACACCTTC. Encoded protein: CASSQDKGRESDGYTF.

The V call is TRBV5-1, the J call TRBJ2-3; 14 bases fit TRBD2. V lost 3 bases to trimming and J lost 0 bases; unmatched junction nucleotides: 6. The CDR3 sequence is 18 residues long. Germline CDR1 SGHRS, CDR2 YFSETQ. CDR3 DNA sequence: TGCGCCAGCAGCTCCACCGGGACTAGCGGGAGTAGCACAGATACGCAGTATTTT. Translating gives CASSSTGTSGSSTDTQYF.

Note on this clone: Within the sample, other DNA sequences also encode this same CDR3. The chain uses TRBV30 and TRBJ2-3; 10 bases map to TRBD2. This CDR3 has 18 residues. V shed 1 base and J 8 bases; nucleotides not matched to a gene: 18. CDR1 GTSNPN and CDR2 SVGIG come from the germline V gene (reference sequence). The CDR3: CAWSARPGGSGGVGTQYF. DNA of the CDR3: TGTGCCTGGAGTGCAAGACCGGGGGGGAGCGGGGGGGTCGGTACGCAGTATTTT. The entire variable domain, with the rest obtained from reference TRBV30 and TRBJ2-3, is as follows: SQTIHQWPATLVQPVGSPLSLECTVEGTSNPNLYWYRQAAGRGLQLLFYSVGIGQISSEVPQNLSASRPQDRQFILSSKKLLLSDSGFYLCAWSARPGGSGGVGTQYFGPGTRLTVL.